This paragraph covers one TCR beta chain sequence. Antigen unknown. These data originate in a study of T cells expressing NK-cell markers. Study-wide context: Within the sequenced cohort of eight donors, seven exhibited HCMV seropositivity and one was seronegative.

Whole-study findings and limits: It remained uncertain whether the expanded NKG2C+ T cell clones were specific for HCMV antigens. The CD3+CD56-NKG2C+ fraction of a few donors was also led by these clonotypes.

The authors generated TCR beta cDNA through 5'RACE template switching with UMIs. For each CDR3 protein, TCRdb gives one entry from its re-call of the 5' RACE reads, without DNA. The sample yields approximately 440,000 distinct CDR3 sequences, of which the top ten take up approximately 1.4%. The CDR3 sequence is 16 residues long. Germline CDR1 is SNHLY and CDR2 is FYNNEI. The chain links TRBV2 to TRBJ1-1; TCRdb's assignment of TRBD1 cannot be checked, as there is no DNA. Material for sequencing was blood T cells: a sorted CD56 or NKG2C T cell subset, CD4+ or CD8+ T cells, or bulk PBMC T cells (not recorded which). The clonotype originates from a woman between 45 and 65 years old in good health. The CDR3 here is CASIDRGRGMNTEAFF.